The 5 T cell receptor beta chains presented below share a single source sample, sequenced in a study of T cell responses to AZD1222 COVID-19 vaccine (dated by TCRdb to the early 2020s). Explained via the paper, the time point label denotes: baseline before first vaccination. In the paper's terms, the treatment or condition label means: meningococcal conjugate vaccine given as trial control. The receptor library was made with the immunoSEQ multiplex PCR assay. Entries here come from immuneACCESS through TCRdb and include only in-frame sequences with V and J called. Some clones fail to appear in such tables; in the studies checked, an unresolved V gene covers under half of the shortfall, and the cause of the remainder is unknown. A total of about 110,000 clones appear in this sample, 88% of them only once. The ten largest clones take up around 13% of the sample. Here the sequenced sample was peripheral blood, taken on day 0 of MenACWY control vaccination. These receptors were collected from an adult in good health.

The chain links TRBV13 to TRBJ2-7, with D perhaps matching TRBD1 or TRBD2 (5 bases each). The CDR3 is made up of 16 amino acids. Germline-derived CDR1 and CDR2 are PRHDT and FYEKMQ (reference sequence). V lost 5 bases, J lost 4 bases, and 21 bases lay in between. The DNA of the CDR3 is TGTGCCAGCAGCCCCCGACAGACCTCCGGGATTTACGAGCAGTACTTC. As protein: CASSPRQTSGIYEQYF.

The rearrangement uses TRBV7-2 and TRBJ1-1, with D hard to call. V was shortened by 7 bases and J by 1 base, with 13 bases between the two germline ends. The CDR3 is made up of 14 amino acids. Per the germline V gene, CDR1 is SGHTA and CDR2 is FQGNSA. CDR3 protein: CASTPFNGNTEAFF. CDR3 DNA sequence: TGTGCCAGCACCCCATTTAACGGGAACACTGAAGCTTTCTTT.

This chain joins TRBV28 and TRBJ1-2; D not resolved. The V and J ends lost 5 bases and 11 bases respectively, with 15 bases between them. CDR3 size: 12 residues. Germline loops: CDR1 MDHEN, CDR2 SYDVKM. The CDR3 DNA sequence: TGTGCCAGCAGTCGGTGGAACGAGGGTTACACCTTC. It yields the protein CASSRWNEGYTF.

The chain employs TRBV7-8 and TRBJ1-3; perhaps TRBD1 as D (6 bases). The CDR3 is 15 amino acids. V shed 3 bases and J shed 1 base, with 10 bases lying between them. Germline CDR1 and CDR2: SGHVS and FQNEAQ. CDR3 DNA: TGTGCCAGCAGCTTTCTCACAGGGTCTGGAAACACCATATATTTT. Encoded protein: CASSFLTGSGNTIYF. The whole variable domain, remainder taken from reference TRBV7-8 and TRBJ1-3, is GAGVSQSPRYKVAKRGQDVALRCDPISGHVSLFWYQQALGQGPEFLTYFQNEAQLDKSGLPSDRFFAERPEGSVSTLKIQRTQQEDSAVYLCASSFLTGSGNTIYFGEGSWLTVV.

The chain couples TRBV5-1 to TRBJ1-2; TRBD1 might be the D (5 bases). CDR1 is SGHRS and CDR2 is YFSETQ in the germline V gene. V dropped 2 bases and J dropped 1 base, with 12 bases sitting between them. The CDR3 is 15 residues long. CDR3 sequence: CASSLGDRFNYGYTF. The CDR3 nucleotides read TGCGCCAGCAGCTTAGGGGACCGATTTAACTATGGCTACACCTTC.